This T cell receptor (beta chain) appears in the sequencing data of a study of CD8 T cells in Susac syndrome (dated 2019 in TCRdb). As for the study more broadly: The study used repertoire sequencing to test whether antigen drove CD8+ T cell activation and differentiation in Susac syndrome. Clonality of the CD8+ T cell repertoire was compared between eleven to twelve healthy donors, approximately 14 Susac syndrome patients and some 15 multiple sclerosis patients.

RNA was extracted with the RNeasy kit and roughly 0.45 to 1 ug was reverse transcribed using random hexamers. The immunoSEQ multiplex PCR assay, covering 54 Vbeta and 13 Jbeta segments, was used to amplify TCR beta CDR3 regions. To correct PCR amplification bias, a synthetic template baseline was used for both primer optimization and computational correction. The authors processed their data as follows. Only productive sequences were kept, with reads annotated to V, D and J genes according to IMGT and analyzed in immunoSEQ Analyzer. Clonality was computed as one minus Shannon entropy normalized by log2 of the number of productive unique sequences. For each patient and control, public and private clones were evaluated within the 100 most prevalent clones. Clones were defined as Susac-specific when absent from the healthy and MS cohorts, from about 1,100 published viral clones and from other ImmuneACCESS disease sequences. TCRdb reran the public reads through fastp at Q25 and MiXCR, keeping productive beta chains. Each record represents a unique CDR3 protein, reported with the most common genes and DNA among its rows. TCRdb assigned the V and J calls; the authors' analysis was not used. The sample records 250,000 to 300,000 distinct CDR3 sequences, roughly 85% of which are singletons. In total, the top ten clones hold 0.11% of the sample.

The paper as a whole reports these results and caveats: The number of individuals in the TCR sequencing and HLA analysis was recognized as being relatively small.

High-throughput TCR beta sequencing profiled peripheral blood CD8+ and CD4+ T cells from healthy donors, Susac syndrome patients and multiple sclerosis patients. The multiple sclerosis controls were treatment-naive patients whose relapsing-remitting disease, either stable or active, fulfilled the revised McDonald criteria. CD8+ TEMRA cells were enriched by FACS, while bulk CD8+ and CD4+ T cells were purified by magnetic negative isolation. Blood was drawn into EDTA tubes, processed within 24 hours, and PBMCs were isolated by density gradient centrifugation. PBMCs intended for TCR sequencing were cryopreserved in liquid nitrogen and were subsequently thawed in a 37 degrees C water bath. The sorted or isolated CD4+, CD8+ and CD8+ TEMRA cells reached a purity of at least 90%. CDR1 and CDR2 were assigned from the germline V gene (reference sequence) as SEHNR and FQNEAQ. Unmatched junction bases come to 6, with V trimmed by 5 bases and J by 5 bases. Measured from the cysteine to the phenylalanine, the CDR3 is 15 residues long. Of the read, only the CDR3 DNA is kept; its 45 bases are in frame from base 1.

This clonotype was detected once. Its antigen target is currently unknown. Within one base of it there is no much larger clone, and no base qualities were kept. A single read counts as weak evidence. This TCR came from a human donor with multiple sclerosis. The chain is made from TRBV7-9 and TRBJ2-1, with 10 middle bases fitting TRBD1. Input material: CD8+ T cells from PBMCs. The DNA sequence reads TGTGCCAGCAGCCGTGGACAGGGGGTCAACAATGAGCAGTTCTTC. It translates to CASSRGQGVNNEQFF.